The 4 T cell receptor beta chains given below trace back to one sample, sequenced in a study of T cell responses to AZD1222 COVID-19 vaccine. Clones were read by immunoSEQ multiplex PCR, and TCRdb kept only the in-frame ones, dropping some. The table lists around 78,000 clones, over 75% of them singletons, with approximately 5.4% in the top ten. Sequenced material: peripheral blood, taken on day 0 of MenACWY control vaccination. Receptor source: an adult in good health.

The chain joins TRBV5-1 to TRBJ1-2; weak D call: TRBD1 (5 bases). CDR1 SGHRS and CDR2 YFSETQ come from the germline V gene. Deletions cut 3 bases from V and 4 bases from J, with 13 bases between. The CDR3 covers 14 residues. The CDR3 DNA is TGCGCCAGCAGCTCGGGGGAGGTTTCCTATGGCTACACCTTC. Protein: CASSSGEVSYGYTF. The full variable domain, completed using reference TRBV5-1 and TRBJ1-2, is KAGVTQTPRYLIKTRGQQVTLSCSPISGHRSVSWYQQTPGQGLQFLFEYFSETQRNKGNFPGRFSGRQFSNSRSEMNVSTLELGDSALYLCASSSGEVSYGYTFGSGTRLTVV.

The CDR3, as DNA: TGTGCCAGCAGCTTAGGGCGGGGGGGAAACAATGAGCAGTTCTTC. Translation: CASSLGRGGNNEQFF. The rearrangement uses TRBV13 and TRBJ2-1, with 9 bases fitting TRBD2. J gave up 5 bases and V 0 bases, and 2 bases lay outside the gene matches. This CDR3 is built from 15 residues. In germline, CDR1 is PRHDT, CDR2 FYEKMQ (reference sequence).

CDR3 nucleotide sequence: TGTGCCAGCAGCTTTTCGCAGTCTCAGGGGGCTTTCTTT. Its translation is CASSFSQSQGAFF. The V and J genes are TRBV11-2 and TRBJ1-1, with D possibly TRBD1 on 6 matching bases. V gave up 3 bases and J gave up 11 bases, with 16 bases separating them. CDR1 is SGHAT, CDR2 FQNNGV, per germline. The CDR3 covers 13 residues.

The chain combines TRBV19 with TRBJ1-2; no clear D gene. V was pared by 9 bases and J by 2 bases, with 16 bases between. This CDR3 has 14 amino acids. Germline lookup yields CDR1 LNHDA and CDR2 SQIVND (reference sequence). This CDR3 is CASRSGASNYGYTF. The CDR3 bases are TGTGCCAGCCGGAGCGGAGCTAGCAACTATGGCTACACCTTC. Full variable domain (outside the CDR3, taken from reference TRBV19 and TRBJ1-2): DGGITQSPKYLFRKEGQNVTLSCEQNLNHDAMYWYRQDPGQGLRLIYYSQIVNDFQKGDIAEGYSVSREKKESFPLTVTSAQKNPTAFYLCASRSGASNYGYTFGSGTRLTVV.